The 3 T cell receptor beta chains below come from one sample, sequenced in a study of CD8+CD57+ T cells in acquired aplastic anemia. TCR beta VDJ combinations and CDR3 sequences were profiled from genomic DNA. TCRdb ran MiXCR on the reads and lists one entry per CDR3 protein. Among about 420,000 distinct CDR3 sequences listed, under 80% were seen once. Sequencing used sorted CD4+, CD8+, or CD8+CD57+ T cells (not recorded which) from PBMCs. Receptors were obtained from a human donor in good health, serving as a control.

This clonotype was found many times. The chain couples TRBV6-5 to TRBJ1-2; D is uncertain. The germline V gene encodes CDR1 MNHEY and CDR2 SVGAGI. Trimming removed 2 bases from V and 3 bases from J, with 13 bases in between. CDR3 length: 15 residues. The CDR3 region is CASSYARTTYYGYTF. CDR3 DNA sequence: TGTGCCAGCAGTTACGCAAGGACGACGTACTATGGCTACACCTTC.

In this sample, this clonotype turned up many times. This chain links TRBV20-1 with TRBJ2-3; 12 positions match TRBD1. The germline gives CDR1 DFQATT, CDR2 SNEGSKA (reference sequence). The J segment lost 1 base and the V segment lost 7 bases, leaving 9 bases of the junction unmatched. The CDR3 contains 16 residues. The CDR3 protein is CSGVGDRGRGTDTQYF. The CDR3 bases are TGCAGTGGAGTTGGGGACAGGGGGCGCGGCACAGATACGCAGTATTTT.

The rearrangement joins TRBV6-1 to TRBJ1-5; the D is unclear. V lost 10 bases and J 4 bases, leaving 20 bases between the germline ends. Germline V gene lookup returns CDR1 MNHNS and CDR2 SASEGT. The CDR3 is made up of 15 amino acids. The CDR3 DNA is TGTGCCACCACTCGAGCAGTGACGGGTAATCAGCCCCAGCATTTT. Its protein product is CATTRAVTGNQPQHF.